This passage covers 18 T cell receptor beta chains from one sample sequenced in a study of blood T cell repertoires in COVID-19 (dated by TCRdb to the early 2020s). The library came from the immunoSEQ multiplex PCR assay. TCRdb's version of the immuneACCESS table is confined to in-frame rearrangements and falls short of the full clone set. An unresolved V gene accounts for under half of the shortfall where checked; the remainder is of unknown origin. Recorded for this sample are approximately 210,000 clones; 85% to 90% of them occurred a single time. Of the sample, approximately 10% falls within the top ten clones. Sequenced: peripheral blood. The receptors shown here come from a middle-aged man with COVID-19, enrolled during active disease.

The chain employs TRBV5-1 and TRBJ2-7, with 9 positions matching TRBD2. CDR1 SGHRS and CDR2 YFSETQ come from the germline V gene. J was trimmed by 2 bases and V by 0 bases; bases with no gene match: 6. CDR3 size: 16 residues. CDR3 residues: CASSLGRRGGAYEQYF. Written as DNA, the CDR3 is TGCGCCAGCAGCTTGGGACGGCGGGGGGGTGCCTACGAGCAGTACTTC.

V and J are TRBV3-1 (or the pseudogene TRBV3-2) and TRBJ1-6; maybe TRBD1 (6 bases). This CDR3 spans 16 amino acids. Trimming removed 0 bases from V and 10 bases from J, with 16 bases in between. Germline V gene data show CDR1 as LGHDT and CDR2 as YNNKEL (reference sequence). CDR3 protein: CASSQDGLRGRSPLHF. The CDR3 DNA sequence: TGTGCCAGCAGCCAAGATGGGTTGCGGGGGCGGTCACCCCTCCACTTT.

The chain is built from TRBV27 and TRBJ2-5, with D perhaps TRBD2 (5 bases). The V gene lost 4 bases and the J gene lost 4 bases, with 19 bases spanning the gap. Germline lookup yields CDR1 MNHEY and CDR2 SMNVEV (reference sequence). CDR3 size: 16 residues. CDR3 nucleotide sequence: TGTGCCAGCAGTTCGCGGACGGACTCTCAGCGAGAGACCCAGTACTTC. Translated, it gives CASSSRTDSQRETQYF.

The chain has TRBV6-5 and TRBJ1-2; 8 nucleotides match TRBD1. Losses at the gene ends were 6 bases for V and 7 bases for J; bases not matched to a gene: 7. The CDR3 spans 13 residues. CDR1 and CDR2 from the germline V gene are MNHEY and SVGAGI. The CDR3 DNA is TGTGCCAGCAGACCCCAGGGGGCCCCTGGCTACACCTTC. Protein product: CASRPQGAPGYTF.

The CDR3 loop is CASTRDRGSYNEQFF. The DNA for the CDR3 is TGTGCCAGCACCCGAGACAGGGGATCCTACAATGAGCAGTTCTTC. The J gene is TRBJ2-1, the V gene TRBV9; 8 positions match TRBD1. The CDR3 is 15 residues long. Germline V CDR1 and CDR2: SGDLS, YYNGEE. The trim removed 6 bases at V and 1 base at J, leaving 6 bases unmatched.

The chain couples TRBV29-1 to TRBJ1-2, with a tentative D call TRBD1 (5 bases). V lost 1 base and J 2 bases, leaving 14 bases between the germline ends. The V gene's germline CDR1 is SQVTM and CDR2 ANQGSEA. The CDR3 is 15 residues long. For the CDR3, the DNA is TGCAGCGTTGAAGTTCCCCTAGGGGCGAACTATGGCTACACCTTC. Amino acids: CSVEVPLGANYGYTF.

The chain combines TRBV29-1 with TRBJ1-1; tentatively, D is TRBD1 (6 bases). Trimming took off 7 bases at V and 6 bases at J, with 9 bases between the two ends. This CDR3 has 10 residues. Per germline, CDR1 SQVTM and CDR2 ANQGSEA. As DNA, the CDR3 is TGCAGCGCCTGGACAGCTGAAGCTTTCTTT. This sequence encodes CSAWTAEAFF.

The CDR3 DNA is TGCGCCAGCAGCTTGGGTCAAATAGCCAAAAACATTCAGTACTTC. It specifies CASSLGQIAKNIQYF. This chain uses TRBV5-1 with TRBJ2-4; D is uncertain. With 0 bases removed from V and 0 bases from J, the gap between germline ends came to 7 bases. Germline values: CDR1 SGHRS, CDR2 YFSETQ. The CDR3 covers 15 residues.

J is TRBJ2-1 and V is TRBV3-1 (or the pseudogene TRBV3-2); TRBD2 matches at 11 bases. V shed 4 bases, J shed 5 bases, and the junction held 10 bases outside the gene matches. CDR1 and CDR2 (germline): LGHDT, YNNKEL (reference sequence). The CDR3 loop spans 17 amino acids. The CDR3 DNA is TGTGCCAGCAGCCTACTACGACTAGCGGGAAGGAACAATGAGCAGTTCTTC. Translated, it gives CASSLLRLAGRNNEQFF.

V and J are TRBV4-1 and TRBJ2-2; TRBD1 agrees at 7 bases. The V and J ends lost 2 bases and 1 base, in that order; junction bases with no gene match: 4. CDR3 length: 16 amino acids. Germline lookup yields CDR1 MGHRA and CDR2 YSYEKL. This chain's CDR3 is CASSQLQGKNTGELFF. The CDR3 DNA reads TGCGCCAGCAGCCAACTACAGGGGAAGAACACCGGGGAGCTGTTTTTT.

This chain connects TRBV23-1 to TRBJ1-1; 7 bases match TRBD1. TRBV23-1 is identified as an open reading frame with a role that is uncertain. CDR3 length: 14 residues. V shed 3 bases and J 4 bases; nucleotides not matched to a gene: 5. The CDR3 DNA is TGCGCCAGCAGTCAGAGAGGGGGCTTCACTGAAGCTTTCTTT. The encoded protein is CASSQRGGFTEAFF.

V usage is TRBV7-2 and J usage is TRBJ2-6; the D gene is possibly TRBD2 (5 bases). This CDR3 region has 16 residues. Per the germline V gene, CDR1 is SGHTA and CDR2 is FQGNSA. Trimming left V 4 bases short and J 2 bases short, with 12 bases between. The CDR3 loop reads CASSYTRGTGANVLTF. CDR3 DNA sequence: TGTGCCAGCAGCTACACTCGGGGTACTGGGGCCAACGTCCTGACTTTC.

This rearrangement joins TRBV5-6 to TRBJ1-2, with 7 bases aligning to TRBD1. This CDR3 contains 16 residues. V gave up 0 bases and J gave up 4 bases; unmatched junction bases: 9. Germline assignment: CDR1 SGHDT and CDR2 YYEEEE. The CDR3 reads CASSLARQGGGYGYTF. CDR3 DNA: TGTGCCAGCAGCTTGGCCCGACAGGGTGGAGGCTATGGCTACACCTTC.

This sequence joins TRBV4-2 and TRBJ2-7; D is perhaps TRBD2 (6 bases). With 0 bases removed from V and 0 bases from J, the gap between germline ends came to 18 bases. Looked up from germline, CDR1 is LGHNA and CDR2 is YNFKEQ. The CDR3 length is 18 residues. The CDR3 loop reads CASSQDATAGIISYEQYF. The DNA of the CDR3 is TGTGCCAGCAGCCAAGATGCAACGGCGGGAATTATCTCCTACGAGCAGTACTTC.

This clone was observed a few times. The V gene is TRBV11-2, the J gene TRBJ1-2; 7 bases map to TRBD1. V trimming: 7 bases; J trimming: 3 bases; junction bases outside the gene matches: 11. This CDR3 region has 15 residues. CDR1 and CDR2 (germline): SGHAT, FQNNGV. The DNA for the CDR3 is TGTGCCAGCACCCCTTCAGGGGGAACGGACTATGGCTACACCTTC. Translated: CASTPSGGTDYGYTF.

The chain has TRBV6-4 and TRBJ2-7; D perhaps matches TRBD1 (6 bases). Germline lookup yields CDR1 MRHNA and CDR2 SNTAGT. Trimming pared 2 bases from V and 1 base from J, leaving 21 bases between. The CDR3 spans 18 residues. CDR3 coding DNA: TGTGCCAGCAGTGACCTTCCTTCACCATGGACAGTTTCCTACGAGCAGTACTTC. It translates to CASSDLPSPWTVSYEQYF.

The genes are TRBV5-4 and TRBJ1-1; no definite D call. CDR3 length equals 14 residues. V lost 0 bases and J 4 bases, leaving 10 bases between the germline ends. The germline CDR1 and CDR2 sequences are SGHNT and YYREEE (reference sequence). This chain's CDR3 is CASSLARVSTEAFF. The CDR3 DNA reads as TGTGCCAGCAGCTTGGCGAGGGTTAGCACTGAAGCTTTCTTT.

The chain joins TRBV9 to TRBJ2-1, with D perhaps matching TRBD2 (5 bases). Per the germline V gene, CDR1 is SGDLS and CDR2 is YYNGEE. The CDR3 consists of 15 residues. V dropped 0 bases and J dropped 6 bases, with 13 bases sitting between them. The CDR3 DNA is TGTGCCAGCAGCGTAGCACCCCAGACTACCAATGAGCAGTTCTTC. Encoded protein: CASSVAPQTTNEQFF.